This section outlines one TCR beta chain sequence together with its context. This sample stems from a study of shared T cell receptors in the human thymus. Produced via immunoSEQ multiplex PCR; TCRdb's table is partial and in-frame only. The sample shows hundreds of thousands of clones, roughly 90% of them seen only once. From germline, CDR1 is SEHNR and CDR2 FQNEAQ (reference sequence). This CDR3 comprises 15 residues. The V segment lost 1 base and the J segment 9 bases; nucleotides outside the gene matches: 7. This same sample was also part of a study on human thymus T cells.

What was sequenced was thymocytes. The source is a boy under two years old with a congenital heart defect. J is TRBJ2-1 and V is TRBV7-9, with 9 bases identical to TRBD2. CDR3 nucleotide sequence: TGTGCCAGCAGCTTAGGCGGGAGGGAGCTATCTGAGCAGTTCTTC. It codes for CASSLGGRELSEQFF.